The 17 T cell receptor beta chains below all came from one sample that was sequenced in a study of spatial heterogeneity in lung cancer. MiXCR, run by TCRdb on the 5' RACE reads, gives a single entry per CDR3 protein. The sample yields tens of thousands of distinct CDR3 sequences, roughly 7% seen once. The time point here: sample taken at primary tumor resection. Unsorted whole RNA of tumor, nontumor lung or frozen PBMC was sequenced. The sample consisted of PBMCs, taken at surgery. The receptors were sampled from a female donor with early-stage non-small cell lung cancer.

This clonotype was detected a few times. The rearrangement links TRBV3-1 to TRBJ1-1; 8 bases align to TRBD1. The length of the CDR3 is 15 residues. The germline CDR1 and CDR2 sequences are LGHDT and YNNKEL (reference sequence). With V trimmed by 2 bases and J by 5 bases, 7 bases remained unmatched. This CDR3 is CASSQIDRGSTEAFF. CDR3 sequence (DNA): TGTGCCAGCAGCCAAATAGACAGGGGAAGTACTGAAGCTTTCTTT.

The sample holds many counts of this clonotype. The J gene is TRBJ2-3, the V gene TRBV20-1, with D perhaps matching TRBD1 or TRBD2 (6 bases each). The V end lost 5 bases, the J end lost 1 base, and 19 bases lay between the germline ends. The CDR3 covers 16 residues. Per germline, CDR1 DFQATT and CDR2 SNEGSKA (reference sequence). The CDR3 DNA is TGCAGTGCTCAGGGGCTTGGGAGCGGGCGCACAGATACGCAGTATTTT. Its translation: CSAQGLGSGRTDTQYF.

The table lists this clonotype with many counts. V usage is TRBV27 and J usage is TRBJ1-5; perhaps TRBD1 as D (6 bases). V was clipped by 6 bases and J by 4 bases, with 19 bases between them. CDR3 length: 16 amino acids. Germline V gene sequence: CDR1 MNHEY, CDR2 SMNVEV (reference sequence). In DNA, the CDR3 is TGTGCCAGCAGGTCCCAATCGGACAGACCAAATCAGCCCCAGCATTTT. Protein: CASRSQSDRPNQPQHF.

The chain is built from TRBV5-6 and TRBJ1-1, with a tentative D call TRBD1 (6 bases). Trimming took 4 bases from V and 8 from J, leaving 15 bases between them. The CDR3 runs to 13 residues. The V gene's germline CDR1 is SGHDT and CDR2 YYEEEE. The CDR3 loop is CASSQTPTGEAFF. The CDR3 bases are TGTGCCAGCAGCCAGACTCCGACAGGCGAAGCTTTCTTT.

The chain is built from TRBV12-3 or TRBV12-4 and TRBJ1-4, with 9 bases aligning to TRBD1. V gave up 7 bases and J gave up 8 bases; unmatched junction bases: 8. The CDR3 is made up of 14 amino acids. The CDR3 sequence is CASTATGGREKLFF. CDR3 nucleotide sequence: TGTGCCAGCACCGCTACAGGGGGCAGGGAAAAACTGTTTTTT.

This sequence joins TRBV20-1 and TRBJ2-1; D gene unclear. V lost 2 bases and J lost 6, with 17 bases in between. This CDR3 has 15 residues. Germline CDR1 DFQATT, CDR2 SNEGSKA (reference sequence). The CDR3 loop is CSARPTPLGGNEQFF. The CDR3 DNA sequence: TGCAGTGCTAGACCCACGCCCCTTGGTGGCAATGAGCAGTTCTTC.

This clonotype has at least ten counts. The chain uses TRBV6-4 and TRBJ2-7; 7 bases agree with TRBD1. The germline CDR1 and CDR2 sequences are MRHNA and SNTAGT. Trimming removed 7 bases from V and 6 bases from J; junction bases left unmatched: 3. This CDR3 region has 11 residues. CDR3: CASKTGSEQYF. DNA for the CDR3: TGTGCCAGCAAGACAGGGTCCGAGCAGTACTTC.

The J gene is TRBJ1-2, the V gene TRBV28, with D tentatively TRBD1 (6 bases). CDR3 length: 13 amino acids. V gave up 7 bases and J gave up 4 bases, with 13 bases separating them. Germline CDR1 MDHEN, CDR2 SYDVKM. The CDR3 coding sequence is TGTGCCAGCACCTACTTAGGGGGCTATGGCTACACCTTC. As protein: CASTYLGGYGYTF.

This clonotype has ten or more counts. The chain couples TRBV28 to TRBJ2-5; maybe TRBD2 (5 bases). The V end was cut by 4 bases, the J end by 3 bases, with 6 bases between. The CDR3 spans 12 residues. Germline assignment: CDR1 MDHEN and CDR2 SYDVKM. CDR3 loop: CASSSGEETQYF. As DNA, the CDR3 is TGTGCCAGCAGTTCCGGGGAAGAGACCCAGTACTTC. Variable domain in full (rest from reference TRBV28 and TRBJ2-5): DVKVTQSSRYLVKRTGEKVFLECVQDMDHENMFWYRQDPGLGLRLIYFSYDVKMKEKGDIPEGYSVSREKKERFSLILESASTNQTSMYLCASSSGEETQYFGPGTRLLVL.

The V and J genes are TRBV5-6 and TRBJ2-7, with 7 positions matching TRBD2. CDR3 length: 13 amino acids. The V gene end was trimmed by 2 bases and the J gene end by 11 bases; junction bases not matched to a gene: 10. CDR1 is SGHDT and CDR2 is YYEEEE in the germline V gene. The CDR3 nucleotides read TGTGCCAGCAGCTTCGGACTAGACGGTGTGAAGTACTTC. It yields the protein CASSFGLDGVKYF.

This clonotype has a handful of counts. The CDR3 here is CASSQLWAGTLDTIRNQPQHF. The CDR3 DNA reads as TGCGCCAGCAGTCAATTGTGGGCCGGGACCTTAGACACCATTCGCAATCAGCCCCAGCATTTT. The chain joins TRBV23-1 to TRBJ1-5; weak D call: TRBD1 (5 bases). TRBV23-1 is flagged as an ORF with uncertain function. V lost 1 base and J lost 2, with 27 bases in between. CDR3 length: 21 residues.

Note on this clonotype: A read error is possible here, since a much larger clone lies one base away. The chain links TRBV20-1 to TRBJ2-7; no reliable D call. CDR3 size: 14 residues. Germline V gene sequence: CDR1 DFQATT, CDR2 SNEGSKA (reference sequence). Trimming took off 6 bases at V and 9 bases at J, with 24 bases between the two ends. The CDR3 sequence is CSARTESRQDGQYF. The CDR3 bases are TGCAGTGCCCGGACGGAGTCAAGGCAGGACGGGCAGTACTTC.

This clonotype was counted at least ten times. This chain uses TRBV7-2 with TRBJ1-4; a possible D gene is TRBD1 (6 bases). The CDR3 totals 14 residues. V lost 5 bases, J lost 5 bases, and 12 bases lay in between. Germline V gene data show CDR1 as SGHTA and CDR2 as FQGNSA. Here the CDR3 DNA reads TGTGCCAGCAGCCCCCAGGGGTTCAATGAAAAACTGTTTTTT. The encoded protein is CASSPQGFNEKLFF.

This clonotype was picked up many times. The V and J genes are TRBV7-2 and TRBJ2-5; TRBD1 is a possible D gene (5 bases). This CDR3 spans 15 amino acids. CDR1 is SGHTA, CDR2 FQGNSA, per germline. Trimming shortened V by 5 bases and J by 5 bases, and 18 bases separated the two germline ends. This CDR3 reads CASSGAVVIGETQYF. The CDR3 nucleotides are TGTGCCAGCAGCGGGGCCGTTGTAATTGGTGAGACCCAGTACTTC.

At least ten counts were recorded for this clonotype. At one end, the junction sequence differs from germline, possibly due to a read error. The gene calls are TRBV23-1 and TRBJ2-7; D remains ambiguous. TRBV23-1 has ORF status, its function being uncertain. CDR3 length: 12 residues. The CDR3 nucleotides read TGCGCCAGCAGTCATCATTTCGACCCCTCGCCCTTC. Protein: CASSHHFDPSPF.

This clonotype was recorded a few times. The chain couples TRBV6-1 to TRBJ2-1, with 10 nucleotides matching TRBD1. CDR1 is MNHNS, CDR2 SASEGT, per germline. J lost 6 bases, V lost 8 bases, and 10 bases had no gene match. This CDR3 contains 15 residues. CDR3 nucleotides: TGTGCCAGCCTCCGTACCGGGACAGGGGTCAATGAGCAGTTCTTC. Amino acid sequence: CASLRTGTGVNEQFF.

This clonotype has just a few counts. The chain recombines TRBV5-1 with TRBJ2-2; 12 bases agree with TRBD1. J gave up 7 bases and V 4 bases, and 8 bases lay outside the gene matches. This CDR3 is 16 amino acids long. Germline CDR1 is SGHRS and CDR2 is YFSETQ. The CDR3 loop reads CASSTDRDRGRGELFF. The CDR3 DNA is TGCGCCAGCAGCACGGATCGGGACAGGGGGCGCGGGGAGCTGTTTTTT.